Listed here are 5 T cell receptor beta chains from one sample, sequenced in a study of vaccination and CD4 T cells after COVID-19. No cognate antigen is known for these TCRs. Sequence data for DNA of cultured CD4+ T cells were generated by the Oncomine TCR Beta short-read assay. TCRdb passed the PCR reads through MiXCR, listing each CDR3 protein once. The repertoire holds approximately 13,000 distinct CDR3 sequences, with 40% to 50% as singletons. Treatment: approximately 9-day PBMC culture with coronavirus spike peptide pools or control peptides (ViraFEST assay). Sequenced material: CD4+ T cells from blood, cultured in vitro, taken before SARS-CoV-2 vaccination. The receptors were gathered from a human donor who had recovered from COVID-19.

Written as DNA, the CDR3 is TGTGCCACCAGTCCGGGAGGCTATGGCTACACCTTC. It codes for CATSPGGYGYTF. The chain employs TRBV24-1 and TRBJ1-2; D unclear. From germline, CDR1 is KGHDR and CDR2 SFDVKD. Trimming cost V 6 bases and J 4 bases, with 8 bases left between them. CDR3 length: 12 amino acids.

This clonotype was counted only a few times. V gene TRBV11-2 combines with J gene TRBJ1-1, with no clear D. The CDR3 runs 14 residues. The V and J ends lost 4 bases and 1 base respectively, with 10 bases between them. Germline CDR1 and CDR2: SGHAT and FQNNGV. CDR3: CASSSTDRNTEAFF. CDR3 DNA: TGTGCCAGCAGCTCTACGGACCGGAACACTGAAGCTTTCTTT.

The gene calls are TRBV20-1 and TRBJ1-3, with D perhaps TRBD1 (6 bases). The CDR3 is made up of 13 amino acids. Trimming cost V 3 bases and J 3 bases, with 9 bases left between them. CDR1 is DFQATT, CDR2 SNEGSKA, per germline (reference sequence). The CDR3 DNA sequence: TGCAGTGCTAGTGCAGGGGTTGGAAACACCATATATTTT. Its translation is CSASAGVGNTIYF.

This clonotype has just a few counts. The rearrangement links TRBV19 to TRBJ1-5; 7 nucleotides line up with TRBD1. V shed 2 bases and J 4 bases; nucleotides not matched to a gene: 8. Germline loops: CDR1 LNHDA, CDR2 SQIVND (reference sequence). This CDR3 region has 16 residues. For the CDR3, the DNA is TGTGCCAGTAGTATAAATACAGGGGCGCCTAATCAGCCCCAGCATTTT. This encodes CASSINTGAPNQPQHF. Filled out from reference TRBV19 and TRBJ1-5, the complete variable domain reads DGGITQSPKYLFRKEGQNVTLSCEQNLNHDAMYWYRQDPGQGLRLIYYSQIVNDFQKGDIAEGYSVSREKKESFPLTVTSAQKNPTAFYLCASSINTGAPNQPQHFGDGTRLSIL.

This clonotype came up once. The chain uses TRBV7-2 and TRBJ2-7, with 12 bases lining up with TRBD2. Germline CDR1 and CDR2: SGHTA and FQGNSA. The CDR3 runs 15 residues. After removal of 5 bases from V and 3 bases from J, the junction contained 5 bases not matched to a gene. DNA for the CDR3: TGTGCCAGCAGCAGGACTAGCGGGAATGGCTACGAGCAGTACTTC. The encoded protein is CASSRTSGNGYEQYF.